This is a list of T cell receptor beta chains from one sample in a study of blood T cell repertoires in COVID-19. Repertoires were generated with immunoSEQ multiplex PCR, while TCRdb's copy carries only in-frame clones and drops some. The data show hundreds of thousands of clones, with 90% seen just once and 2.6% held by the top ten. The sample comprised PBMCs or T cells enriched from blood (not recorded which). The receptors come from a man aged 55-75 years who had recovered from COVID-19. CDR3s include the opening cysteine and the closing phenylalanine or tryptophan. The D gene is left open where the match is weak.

CASSLGSGLSAGNTIYF | TGCGCCAGCAGCCTAGGGTCGGGGTTGAGCGCTGGAAACACCATATATTTT | 17 | TRBJ1-3 | TRBV5-1 | NA
CASSHGRAGLGYTF | TGTGCCAGCAGCCACGGGAGGGCCGGACTGGGTTACACCTTC | 14 | TRBJ1-2 | TRBV7-2 | NA
CASSSRGSGSNQPQHF | TGTGCCAGCAGTTCAAGGGGCTCGGGCAGCAATCAGCCCCAGCATTTT | 16 | TRBJ1-5 | TRBV6-5 | NA
CSASQSYEQYF | TGCAGTGCTAGTCAGTCCTACGAGCAGTACTTC | 11 | TRBJ2-7 | TRBV20-1 | NA
CASSPGTSLVDEQFF | TGCGCCAGCAGCCCCGGGACTAGCTTAGTCGATGAGCAGTTCTTC | 15 | TRBJ2-1 | TRBV4-1 | TRBD2
CASSLVEGYQPQHF | TGTGCCAGCTCATTAGTGGAGGGCTATCAGCCCCAGCATTTT | 14 | TRBJ1-5 | TRBV18 | NA
CASSSGGVTEAFF | TGCGCCAGCAGCTCCGGGGGAGTTACTGAAGCTTTCTTT | 13 | TRBJ1-1 | TRBV5-1 | NA
CASSLAPSLTDTQYF | TGTGCCAGCAGCTTGGCTCCTAGCTTAACAGATACGCAGTATTTT | 15 | TRBJ2-3 | TRBV5-8 | NA
CASSPPAGLYGYTF | TGTGCCAGTAGTCCGCCGGCAGGCCTCTATGGCTACACCTTC | 14 | TRBJ1-2 | TRBV19 | NA
CASHGDSPAQTEAFF | TGCGCCAGCCACGGGGACAGCCCGGCACAGACTGAAGCTTTCTTT | 15 | TRBJ1-1 | TRBV5-1 | TRBD1
CAISESSGGQIGYGYTF | TGTGCCATCAGTGAGTCGAGCGGGGGGCAGATAGGCTATGGCTACACCTTC | 17 | TRBJ1-2 | TRBV10-3 | NA